The T cell receptor beta chain under discussion was sequenced for a study of T cells in tuberculosis. The CDR3 runs to 14 residues. The germline V gene has CDR1 SGHDT and CDR2 YYEEEE. Trimming removed 1 base from V and 5 bases from J, with 9 bases in between. Note on this clone: The antigen remains unidentified.

The assay was immunoSEQ multiplex PCR, and TCRdb's table has in-frame clones only and misses some. The data hold roughly 35,000 clones, with 80% to 95% observed a single time. Latent tuberculosis screening used tuberculin skin test and IGRA at entry. Study outcomes and limitations: Active tuberculosis alpha repertoires lay closer to GMM-specific TCRs than controls'.

Sequencing input: PBMCs. This TCR was recovered from a donor aged 10-30 years with latent tuberculosis or without tuberculosis infection. The gene calls are TRBV5-6 and TRBJ2-2, with no clear D. The CDR3 DNA follows: TGTGCCAGCAGCTTGCTCCCCTTAACCGGGGAGCTGTTTTTT. Translated, it gives CASSLLPLTGELFF.